A selection of T cell receptor beta chains follows, all from one sample in a study of T cells in Graves' hyperthyroidism and ophthalmopathy. From the multiplex PCR reads, TCRdb called clonotypes with MiXCR, one entry per CDR3 protein. The table shows under 300,000 distinct CDR3 sequences, with nearly 15% occurring only once. The sequencing input was blood. These receptors all stem from a woman aged 45-65 years with Graves' hyperthyroidism that later progressed to Graves' ophthalmopathy. Both conserved end residues are part of each CDR3. D genes are given only for firm matches. The size of a clone is reported for some rows only, either as once, few or many, or as a class for expanded clones.

d_call clone_size j_call v_call cdr3_aa cdr3_nt
. many TRBJ1-2 TRBV6-1 CASSGGGGVYGYTF TGTGCCAGCAGTGGGGGTGGGGGCGTCTATGGCTACACCTTC
. many TRBJ1-4 TRBV2 CASKGSHDQYEKLFF TGTGCCAGCAAGGGGAGTCACGACCAATATGAAAAACTGTTTTTT
. . TRBJ2-5 TRBV9 CASSVGGNKETQYF TGTGCCAGCAGCGTAGGTGGCAACAAAGAGACCCAGTACTTC
. many TRBJ1-1 TRBV16 CASSQSLEGGTEAFF TGTGCCAGCAGCCAATCCTTGGAGGGGGGGACTGAAGCTTTCTTT
. many TRBJ2-5 TRBV2 CASSENKGPETQYF TGTGCCAGCAGTGAGAATAAAGGGCCCGAGACCCAGTACTTC
. many TRBJ1-1 TRBV28 CASSPGLRGEAFF TGTGCCAGCAGTCCCGGACTGCGCGGGGAAGCTTTCTTT
TRBD1 many TRBJ2-1 TRBV28 CAVAGGYRYNEQFF TGTGCCGTTGCAGGGGGATACCGATACAATGAGCAGTTCTTC
. . TRBJ2-5 TRBV7-9 CASSVSGSEETQYF TGTGCCAGCAGCGTGTCCGGGTCCGAAGAGACCCAGTACTTC
TRBD2 few TRBJ2-6 TRBV29-1 CGVEVDGGSGANVLTF TGCGGCGTTGAAGTAGACGGGGGGTCTGGGGCCAACGTCCTGACTTTC
. few TRBJ2-7 TRBV14 CASSQEDGASSYEQYF TGTGCCAGCAGCCAAGAAGACGGTGCTAGCTCCTACGAGCAGTACTTC
TRBD2 . TRBJ2-3 TRBV20-1 CSALRTSGRAIDTQYF TGCAGTGCTCTCCGGACTAGCGGGAGGGCAATAGATACGCAGTATTTT
. many TRBJ2-3 TRBV28 CASTSWARTDTQYF TGTGCCAGCACTTCTTGGGCGCGCACAGATACGCAGTATTTT
TRBD2 . TRBJ2-3 TRBV4-1 CASSVTSGRSTDTQYF TGCGCCAGCAGCGTGACTAGCGGGAGATCCACAGATACGCAGTATTTT
TRBD2 many TRBJ2-3 TRBV6-1 CASSELAGGPDTQYF TGTGCCAGCAGTGAACTAGCGGGAGGGCCAGATACGCAGTATTTT
. many TRBJ1-2 TRBV10-3 CATATGSYGYTF TGTGCCACCGCGACGGGATCCTATGGCTACACCTTC
. many TRBJ1-1 TRBV6-1 CASSDLVNTEAFF TGTGCCAGCAGTGATCTGGTGAACACTGAAGCTTTCTTT
. many TRBJ1-2 TRBV28 CASSFPGPIYGYTF TGTGCCAGCAGTTTCCCCGGCCCGATATATGGCTACACCTTC
. many TRBJ1-5 TRBV6-1 CASSPGLFNQPQHF TGTGCCAGCAGTCCCGGGCTGTTTAATCAGCCCCAGCATTTT
TRBD2 many TRBJ2-3 TRBV20-1 CSANPSAGAGTDTQYF TGCAGTGCTAACCCCTCGGCGGGAGCGGGCACAGATACGCAGTATTTT
. many TRBJ2-1 TRBV20-1 CSAGTGTGLDEQFF TGCAGTGCTGGAACTGGAACCGGTCTGGATGAGCAGTTCTTC
. many TRBJ2-2 TRBV10-3 CAIGDRRRNTGELFF TGTGCCATCGGAGACCGACGGAGGAACACCGGGGAGCTGTTTTTT
TRBD1 few TRBJ1-4 TRBV5-1 CASSFGTGFDAKLFF TGCGCCAGCAGCTTTGGGACAGGGTTCGATGCAAAACTGTTTTTT
TRBD1 . TRBJ2-7 TRBV6-1 CASSKTGGSDYEQYF TGTGCCAGCAGTAAAACAGGGGGCTCTGACTACGAGCAGTACTTC
TRBD1 many TRBJ2-2 TRBV30 CATGQGKLFF TGTGCCACAGGACAGGGGAAGCTGTTTTTT
. few TRBJ2-6 TRBV6-1 CASRGLRRLSVANVLTF TGTGCCAGCAGGGGGTTGAGACGGCTCTCCGTGGCCAACGTCCTGACTTTC
. many TRBJ2-5 TRBV5-1 CASSLVGSETQYF TGTGCCAGCAGCCTCGTAGGCTCGGAAACCCAGTACTTC
TRBD2 few TRBJ2-3 TRBV11-3 CASSLGVTREGTDTQYF TGTGCCAGCAGCTTAGGAGTTACGCGGGAGGGTACAGATACGCAGTATTTT
TRBD1 many TRBJ2-7 TRBV25-1 CASSDARTGGWEQYF TGTGCCAGCAGTGATGCCCGGACAGGGGGCTGGGAGCAGTACTTC
. . TRBJ1-5 TRBV20-1 CSARDVGERQPQHF TGCAGTGCTAGAGATGTGGGGGAACGGCAGCCCCAGCATTTT
. many TRBJ2-4 TRBV20-1 CSARDRSPAKNIQYF TGCAGTGCTAGAGACCGGAGTCCAGCCAAAAACATTCAGTACTTC
TRBD2 few TRBJ2-5 TRBV20-1 CSASRGEEETQYF TGCAGTGCTAGTCGGGGGGAGGAAGAGACCCAGTACTTC
TRBD2 many TRBJ2-5 TRBV2 CAGVTSGETQYF TGTGCCGGCGTAACTAGCGGAGAGACCCAGTACTTC
. many TRBJ2-1 TRBV20-1 CSARDLDRGWDNEQFF TGCAGTGCTAGAGATTTGGACCGGGGGTGGGATAATGAGCAGTTCTTC
. . TRBJ2-7 TRBV29-1 CSVEGDFSRGEQYF TGCAGCGTTGAAGGGGATTTCTCTAGGGGTGAGCAGTACTTC
. . TRBJ2-1 TRBV25-1 CASSDPLPGPSSYNEQFF TGTGCCAGCAGTGACCCTTTACCAGGGCCGAGCTCCTACAATGAGCAGTTCTTC
TRBD2 . TRBJ2-7 TRBV7-2 CASSLVAGVVASYEQYF TGTGCCAGCAGCTTAGTGGCGGGAGTAGTTGCCTCTTACGAGCAGTACTTC
. many TRBJ1-1 TRBV28 CASSAWLQPTEAFF TGTGCCAGCAGTGCCTGGCTTCAGCCCACTGAAGCTTTCTTT
. many TRBJ2-6 TRBV2 CASRALIVSSGANVLTF TGTGCCAGCAGGGCCCTTATTGTGAGCTCTGGGGCCAACGTCCTGACTTTC
. . TRBJ2-7 TRBV7-9 CASSHNERSSDTSFSYEQYF TGTGCCAGCAGCCATAATGAAAGAAGTTCCGACACATCTTTTTCCTACGAGCAGTACTTC
. many TRBJ1-3 TRBV3-1 CASSQDRATPNTIYF TGTGCCAGCAGCCAAGATCGGGCCACCCCAAACACCATATATTTT
TRBD2 few TRBJ2-3 TRBV7-9 CASRSGTSGPTDTQYF TGTGCCAGCAGGTCCGGGACTAGCGGCCCCACAGATACGCAGTATTTT
. many TRBJ2-1 TRBV7-8 CASSLSWLAGNEQFF TGTGCCAGCAGCTTAAGTTGGCTAGCAGGCAATGAGCAGTTCTTC
TRBD1 few TRBJ2-4 TRBV28 CANKETGLAKNIQYF TGTGCCAACAAGGAGACAGGGCTAGCCAAAAACATTCAGTACTTC
. . TRBJ2-2 TRBV27 CASSFFRNTGELFF TGTGCCAGCAGTTTTTTTAGGAACACCGGGGAGCTGTTTTTT